The clone carrying this T cell receptor beta chain appeared once. The protocol was immunoSEQ multiplex PCR, while the TCRdb copy is restricted to in-frame clones and leaves out a portion. The repertoire holds approximately 160,000 clones, with roughly 89% as singletons. The sample belongs to a study of T cell responses to AZD1222 COVID-19 vaccine. The CDR3 is 14 amino acids. The V end was cut by 3 bases, the J end by 7 bases, with 14 bases between. Germline lookup yields CDR1 SEHNR and CDR2 FQNEAQ (reference sequence). The TCR comes from an adult in good health. The sample was peripheral blood, taken on day 0 of AZD1222 vaccination. The chain couples TRBV7-9 to TRBJ2-3, with D hard to call. Here the CDR3 reads CASSLQRLKNTQYF. The CDR3 DNA sequence: TGTGCCAGCAGCTTGCAGCGTCTGAAAAATACGCAGTATTTT.